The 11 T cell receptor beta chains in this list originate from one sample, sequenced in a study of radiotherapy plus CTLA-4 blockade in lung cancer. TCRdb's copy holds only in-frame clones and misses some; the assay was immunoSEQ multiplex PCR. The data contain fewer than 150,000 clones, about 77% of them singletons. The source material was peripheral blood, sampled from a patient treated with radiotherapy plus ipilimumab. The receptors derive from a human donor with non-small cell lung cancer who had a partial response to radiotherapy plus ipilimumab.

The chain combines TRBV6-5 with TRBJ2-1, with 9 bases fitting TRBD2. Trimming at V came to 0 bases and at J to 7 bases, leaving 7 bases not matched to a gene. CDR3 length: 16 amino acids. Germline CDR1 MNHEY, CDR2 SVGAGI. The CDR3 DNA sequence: TGTGCCAGCAGTTACTCCGGGCTAGCGGGAATAAATGAGCAGTTCTTC. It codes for CASSYSGLAGINEQFF.

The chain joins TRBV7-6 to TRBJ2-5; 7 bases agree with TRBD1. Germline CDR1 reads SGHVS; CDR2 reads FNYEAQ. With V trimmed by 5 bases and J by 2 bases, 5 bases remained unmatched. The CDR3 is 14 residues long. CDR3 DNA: TGTGCCAGCAGCACACAACAGGGGCAAGAGACCCAGTACTTC. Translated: CASSTQQGQETQYF. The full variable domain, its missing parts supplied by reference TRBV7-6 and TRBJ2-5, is GAGVSQSPRYKVTKRGQDVALRCDPISGHVSLYWYRQALGQGPEFLTYFNYEAQQDKSGLPNDRFSAERPEGSISTLTIQRTEQRDSAMYRCASSTQQGQETQYFGPGTRLLVL.

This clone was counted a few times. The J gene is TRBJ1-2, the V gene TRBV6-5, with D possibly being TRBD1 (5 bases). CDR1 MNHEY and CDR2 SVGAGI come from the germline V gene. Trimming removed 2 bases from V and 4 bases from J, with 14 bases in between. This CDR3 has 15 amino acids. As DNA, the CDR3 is TGTGCCAGCAGTTACATCCTACGGGGGGGCTATGGCTACACCTTC. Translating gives CASSYILRGGYGYTF.

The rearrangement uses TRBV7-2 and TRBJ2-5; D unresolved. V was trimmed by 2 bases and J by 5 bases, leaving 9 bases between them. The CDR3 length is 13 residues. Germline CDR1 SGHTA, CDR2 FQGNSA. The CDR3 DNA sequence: TGTGCCAGCAGCTTACCGGTTACGGAGACCCAGTACTTC. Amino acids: CASSLPVTETQYF.

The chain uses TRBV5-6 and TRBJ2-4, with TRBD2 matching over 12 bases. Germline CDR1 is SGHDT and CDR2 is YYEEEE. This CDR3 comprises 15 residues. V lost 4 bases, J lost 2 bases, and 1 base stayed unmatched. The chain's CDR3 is CASSGLAGPKNIQYF. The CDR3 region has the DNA TGTGCCAGCAGCGGACTAGCGGGACCCAAAAACATTCAGTACTTC.

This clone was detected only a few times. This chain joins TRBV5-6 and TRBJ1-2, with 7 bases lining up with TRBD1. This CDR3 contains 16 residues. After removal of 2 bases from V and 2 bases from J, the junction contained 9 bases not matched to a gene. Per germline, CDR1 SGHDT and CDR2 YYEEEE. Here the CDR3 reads CASSLLNRGANYGYTF. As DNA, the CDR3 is TGTGCCAGCAGCTTATTAAACAGGGGTGCAAACTATGGCTACACCTTC.

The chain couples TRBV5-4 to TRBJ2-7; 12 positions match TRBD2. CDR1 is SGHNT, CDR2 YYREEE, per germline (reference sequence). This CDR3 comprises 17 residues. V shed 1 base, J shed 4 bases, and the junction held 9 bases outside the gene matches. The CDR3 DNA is TGTGCCAGCAGCTTGTGGCTAGCGGGAGGGCCCATTTACGAGCAGTACGTC. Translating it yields CASSLWLAGGPIYEQYV.

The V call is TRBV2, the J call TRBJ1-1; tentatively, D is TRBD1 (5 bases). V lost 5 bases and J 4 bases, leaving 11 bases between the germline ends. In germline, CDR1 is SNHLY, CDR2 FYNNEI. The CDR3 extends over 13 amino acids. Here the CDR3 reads CASSRDRATEAFF. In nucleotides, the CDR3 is TGTGCCAGCAGTAGAGACAGAGCCACTGAAGCTTTCTTT. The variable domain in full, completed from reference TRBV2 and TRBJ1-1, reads EPEVTQTPSHQVTQMGQEVILRCVPISNHLYFYWYRQILGQKVEFLVSFYNNEISEKSEIFDDQFSVERPDGSNFTLKIRSTKLEDSAMYFCASSRDRATEAFFGQGTRLTVV.

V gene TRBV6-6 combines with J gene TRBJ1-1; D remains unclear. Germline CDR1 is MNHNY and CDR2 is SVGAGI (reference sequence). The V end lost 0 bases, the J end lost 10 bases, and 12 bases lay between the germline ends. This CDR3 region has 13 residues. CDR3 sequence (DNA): TGTGCCAGCAGTTACTCGGCGGGCCGGGGAGCTTTCTTT. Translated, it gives CASSYSAGRGAFF.

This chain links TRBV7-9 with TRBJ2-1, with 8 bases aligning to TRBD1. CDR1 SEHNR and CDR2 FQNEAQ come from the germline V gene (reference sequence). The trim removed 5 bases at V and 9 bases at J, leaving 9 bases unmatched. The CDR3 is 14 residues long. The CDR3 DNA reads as TGTGCCAGCAGCCAACTCGGACAGGGAGGTGAGCAGTTCTTC. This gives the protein CASSQLGQGGEQFF.

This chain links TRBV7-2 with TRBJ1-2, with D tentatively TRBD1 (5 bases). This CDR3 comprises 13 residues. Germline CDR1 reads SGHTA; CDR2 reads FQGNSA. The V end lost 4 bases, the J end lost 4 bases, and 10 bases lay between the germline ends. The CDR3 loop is CASSSDSAYGYTF. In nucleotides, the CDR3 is TGTGCCAGCAGCTCTGACAGTGCCTATGGCTACACCTTC.